The next 8 T cell receptor beta chains were all read from a single sample in a study of blood T cell repertoires in COVID-19. Libraries were prepared by immunoSEQ multiplex PCR; TCRdb keeps only in-frame clonotypes and omits some of them. This table holds about 160,000 clones, roughly four fifths found once. Sequenced sample: peripheral blood. These receptors were taken from a woman of 80 years or more with acute or convalescent COVID-19.

V is TRBV19 and J is TRBJ2-7; 9 bases are shared with TRBD1. V shed 4 bases and J 3 bases; nucleotides not matched to a gene: 4. The CDR3 sequence is 14 residues long. The V gene's germline CDR1 is LNHDA and CDR2 SQIVND (reference sequence). The CDR3 loop is CASSRTGDNYEQYF. The CDR3 DNA reads TGTGCCAGTAGTAGGACAGGGGATAACTACGAGCAGTACTTC.

The V gene is TRBV28, the J gene TRBJ1-2; TRBD1 matches 7 bases. Per the germline V gene, CDR1 is MDHEN and CDR2 is SYDVKM. The J segment lost 10 bases and the V segment lost 1 base, leaving 9 bases of the junction unmatched. There are 14 residues in the CDR3. The CDR3 region is CASSLYQGVGDYTF. The CDR3 nucleotides are TGTGCCAGCAGTTTATATCAGGGGGTGGGGGACTACACCTTC.

The rearrangement links TRBV7-2 to TRBJ2-1, with 11 bases matching TRBD2. Germline assignment: CDR1 SGHTA and CDR2 FQGNSA. This CDR3 contains 15 residues. J was trimmed by 10 bases and V by 3 bases; bases with no gene match: 8. CDR3 amino acids: CASSFELAGAQEQFF. The CDR3 DNA reads as TGTGCCAGCAGCTTTGAACTAGCGGGGGCTCAAGAGCAGTTCTTC.

V is TRBV7-2 and J is TRBJ2-5; D possibly corresponds to TRBD2 (6 bases). The ends were cut back, 1 base at V and 0 bases at J, with 9 bases in the middle. Germline CDR1 and CDR2: SGHTA and FQGNSA. The CDR3 covers 15 residues. The CDR3 spells CASSLVGGYQETQYF. CDR3 DNA: TGTGCCAGCAGCTTAGTGGGGGGTTACCAAGAGACCCAGTACTTC.

The rearrangement uses TRBV5-4 and TRBJ1-4; TRBD1 aligns across 7 bases. Germline V gene lookup returns CDR1 SGHNT and CDR2 YYREEE (reference sequence). Losses at the gene ends were 4 bases for V and 8 bases for J; bases not matched to a gene: 11. The length of the CDR3 is 15 residues. CDR3 sequence: CASSPGGDSAEKLFF. The CDR3 DNA is TGTGCCAGCAGCCCGGGGGGGGACAGCGCCGAAAAACTGTTTTTT.

The rearrangement links TRBV9 to TRBJ2-5; TRBD2 matches at 10 bases. The CDR3 runs to 15 residues. Germline V lookup: CDR1 SGDLS, CDR2 YYNGEE. V was pared by 0 bases and J by 6 bases, with 5 bases of the junction left unmatched. CDR3 nucleotides: TGTGCCAGCAGCGTAGAAGCGGGGGGGCGAAAGACCCAGTACTTC. It codes for CASSVEAGGRKTQYF. The full variable domain, in which reference TRBV9 and TRBJ2-5 provide the parts outside the CDR3, is DSGVTQTPKHLITATGQRVTLRCSPRSGDLSVYWYQQSLDQGLQFLIQYYNGEERAKGNILERFSAQQFPDLHSELNLSSLELGDSALYFCASSVEAGGRKTQYFGPGTRLLVL.

This chain joins TRBV24-1 and TRBJ1-1; 8 nucleotides line up with TRBD1. This CDR3 is built from 14 residues. V shed 2 bases and J 11 bases; nucleotides not matched to a gene: 9. From germline, CDR1 is KGHDR and CDR2 SFDVKD. The CDR3 protein is CATSDSRDRGGAFF. The CDR3 DNA reads as TGTGCCACCAGTGATTCCCGCGACAGGGGAGGTGCTTTCTTT.

The J gene is TRBJ1-1, the V gene TRBV25-1; 7 bases map to TRBD1. The CDR3 runs 14 residues. Germline V gene sequence: CDR1 MGHDK, CDR2 SYGVNS. V lost 8 bases to trimming and J lost 2 bases; unmatched junction nucleotides: 8. The CDR3 bases are TGTGCCAGCGAGACGACAGGGATAAACACTGAAGCTTTCTTT. The encoded protein is CASETTGINTEAFF.